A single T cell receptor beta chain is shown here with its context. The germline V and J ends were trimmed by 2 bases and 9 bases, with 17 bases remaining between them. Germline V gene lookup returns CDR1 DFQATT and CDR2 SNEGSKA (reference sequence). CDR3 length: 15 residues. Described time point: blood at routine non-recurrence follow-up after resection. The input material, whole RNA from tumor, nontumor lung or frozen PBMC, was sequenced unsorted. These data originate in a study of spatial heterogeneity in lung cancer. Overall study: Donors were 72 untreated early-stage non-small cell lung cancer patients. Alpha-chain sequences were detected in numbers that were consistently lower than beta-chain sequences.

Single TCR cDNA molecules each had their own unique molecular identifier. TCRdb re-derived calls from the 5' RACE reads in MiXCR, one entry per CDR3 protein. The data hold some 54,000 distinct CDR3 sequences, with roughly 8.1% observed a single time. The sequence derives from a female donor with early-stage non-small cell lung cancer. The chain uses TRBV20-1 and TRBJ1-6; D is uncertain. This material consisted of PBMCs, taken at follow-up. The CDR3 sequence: CSARPLGVGISPLHF. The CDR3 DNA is TGCAGTGCTAGACCCCTGGGCGTGGGAATTTCACCCCTCCACTTT.